This TCR beta chain was identified during a study of vaccination effects on CD4 cells after COVID-19 (dated by TCRdb to the early 2020s). Context from the whole study: Participants received two doses of either the BNT162b2 or the mRNA-1273 mRNA SARS-CoV-2 vaccine. SARS-CoV-2 spike-specific CD4+ TCR repertoires were compared before and after mRNA vaccination in COVID-19 convalescent patients and in infection-naive vaccine recipients. The full study included some 10 COVID-19 convalescent patients and several SARS-CoV-2-naive healthy vaccine recipients. Cultures from other donors in the study were sequenced with the Oncomine TCR Beta short-read assay on an Illumina iSeq 100. Points the paper makes about the study in general: In healthy vaccine recipients, vaccine-induced clones were almost all SARS-CoV-2 mono-reactive, with only 1 of 255 cross-reactive with common cold coronaviruses. The study was limited by a small number of convalescent patients and lacked early post-infection timepoints. Marked clonal contraction was observed in both infection-induced and vaccine-induced clones at late post-vaccination timepoints, consistent with waning T cell responses.

The CDR3 goes from the cysteine to the phenylalanine over 11 residues. Only CDR3 DNA remains: 33 bases, in frame from the first base. From the germline V gene, CDR1 is MNHEY and CDR2 is SVGAGI. V is cut by 4 bases and J by 7 bases, and the space between the germline ends is 5 bases. Comment on this clone: Its antigen is not yet known. Qualities for individual bases were not recorded, and no much larger clone is one base off.

The library came from the immunoSEQ multiplex PCR assay. DNA from the cultured and isolated CD4+ T cells underwent TCR beta CDR3 sequencing. The original pipeline was this. The analysis removed non-productive TCR sequences, trimmed reads to the CDR3 region, and retained only CDR3s that were 7 or more amino acids long. Antigen-specific clonotypes were identified using the MANAFEST web app by comparison of expansion in peptide wells against reference cultures. To count as positive, a clone had to show expansion at FDR<0.05 compared with the reference and with all other wells, an odds ratio above 5, and a frequency above 0.1% in two replicate wells. A clonotype was called cross-reactive if it was significantly expanded both in SARS-CoV-2 spike wells and in at least one common cold coronavirus spike condition. CDR3 similarity was assessed by Levenshtein distance with the stringdist R package, and unrooted trees were built with ape in R 3.6.1. Sourced from immuneACCESS, this table was stored by TCRdb with only in-frame sequences that have V and J called. A share of the clones is absent; for the studies checked, an unresolved V gene accounts for under half, and the remainder has no known explanation. From that table come the V and J calls and clone size; the DNA was used to work out D and trimming. The sample table holds about 73,000 clones, of which roughly 79% were seen once. Over 9.5% of the sample belongs to the ten largest clones.

The ViraFEST assay stimulated PBMC with viral peptide pools and then used TCR sequencing to identify antigen-specific CD4+ T cell clonotypes by expansion. After more than 9 days of culture, CD4+ T cells were isolated with the EasySep CD4+ T cell isolation kit. Healthy vaccine recipients had no prior SARS-CoV-2 infection, confirmed by negative nucleocapsid antibodies before and after vaccination. A few million PBMC per well were cultured with around 10 ug/ml peptides in IMDM containing roughly 5% human AB serum, 8.5 to 10 IU/ml IL-2 and gentamicin. Half of the culture medium was replaced with fresh IL-2-containing medium on days 3 and 7. Each peptide stimulation condition was cultured in triplicate wells unless otherwise noted. PBMC were separated from whole blood using Ficoll-Paque Plus gradient centrifugation and were then either cryopreserved at -140C or used fresh. The spike proteins of SARS-CoV-2 and of the common cold coronaviruses HCoV-NL63, HCoV-OC43 and HCoV-229E were spanned by overlapping peptide pools. The QIAamp micro DNA kit was used to extract genomic DNA from the cultured CD4+ T cells.

This receptor was identified in a human donor who received a COVID-19 vaccine. The sequence is built from TRBV6-5 and TRBJ2-1, with the identity of the D gene unclear. The source material was CD4+ T cells from PBMCs cultured with SARS-CoV-2 spike peptides, sampled before COVID-19 vaccination. The sample's cell subset or site label is to be understood as: SARS-CoV-2 spike overlapping peptide pool stimulation. The CDR3 corresponds to CASSWDNEQFF. The nucleotide sequence is given as TGTGCCAGCAGTTGGGATAATGAGCAGTTCTTC.